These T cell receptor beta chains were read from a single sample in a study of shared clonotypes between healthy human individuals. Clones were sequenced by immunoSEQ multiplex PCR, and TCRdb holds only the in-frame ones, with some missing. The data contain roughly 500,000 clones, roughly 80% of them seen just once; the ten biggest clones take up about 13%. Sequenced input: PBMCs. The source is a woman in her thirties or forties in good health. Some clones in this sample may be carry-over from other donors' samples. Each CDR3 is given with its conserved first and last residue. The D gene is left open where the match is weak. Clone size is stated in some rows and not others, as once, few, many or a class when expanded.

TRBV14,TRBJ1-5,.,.,CASSQSSNQPQHF,TGTGCCAGCAGCCAGAGTAGCAATCAGCCCCAGCATTTT
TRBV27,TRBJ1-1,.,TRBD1,CASSTTGIMAEAFF,TGTGCCAGCTCGACGACAGGGATTATGGCTGAAGCTTTCTTT
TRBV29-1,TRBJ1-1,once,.,CSVVSGAATEAFF,TGCAGCGTTGTTTCAGGGGCAGCCACTGAAGCTTTCTTT
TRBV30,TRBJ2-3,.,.,CAWSVSDTQYF,TGTGCCTGGAGTGTATCAGATACGCAGTATTTT
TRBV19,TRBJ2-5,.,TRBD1,CATRTGGARYQETQYF,TGTGCCACCAGGACAGGGGGGGCGAGATACCAAGAGACCCAGTACTTC
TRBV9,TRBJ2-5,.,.,CASSASGQKETQYF,TGTGCCAGCAGCGCAAGCGGACAGAAAGAGACCCAGTACTTC
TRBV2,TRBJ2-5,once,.,CASSEVSLTVQETQYF,TGTGCCAGCAGTGAGGTATCCCTGACAGTACAAGAGACCCAGTACTTC
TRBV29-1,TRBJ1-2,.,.,CSSRRAGYGYTF,TGCAGCTCGCGGCGAGCAGGCTATGGCTACACCTTC
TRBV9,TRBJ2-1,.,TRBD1,CASSTGGRYNEQFF,TGTGCCAGCAGCACAGGGGGCAGGTACAATGAGCAGTTCTTC
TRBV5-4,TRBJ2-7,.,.,CASSFMTGGTYEQYF,TGTGCCAGCAGCTTTATGACAGGCGGAACTTACGAGCAGTACTTC
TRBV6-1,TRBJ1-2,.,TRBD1,CASRLGQSNYGYTF,TGTGCCAGCAGGCTGGGACAGTCTAACTATGGCTACACCTTC
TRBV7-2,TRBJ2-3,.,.,CASSPGLPESTDTQYF,TGTGCCAGCAGCCCAGGGCTCCCCGAGTCCACAGATACGCAGTATTTT
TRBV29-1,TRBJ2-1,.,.,CSVVLGVRGSGANEQFF,TGCAGCGTTGTTTTGGGAGTACGTGGTTCAGGGGCCAATGAGCAGTTCTTC
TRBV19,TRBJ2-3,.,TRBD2,CAAAGAGVTDTQYF,TGTGCCGCGGCAGGAGCGGGAGTGACAGATACGCAGTATTTT
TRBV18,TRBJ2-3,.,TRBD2,CASSWSGSGPDTQYF,TGTGCCAGCTCATGGAGCGGGAGTGGGCCAGATACGCAGTATTTT
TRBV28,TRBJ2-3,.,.,CASSPIGGTQYF,TGTGCCAGCAGTCCGATTGGAGGAACGCAGTATTTT